These T cell receptor beta chains were read from a single sample in a study of neurological immune-mediated disorders. TCRdb itself ran the 5' RACE reads through MiXCR, one entry per CDR3 protein. The table includes about 55,000 distinct CDR3 sequences, roughly 4% detected once. The specimen was PBMCs. The receptors come from a man aged 30 to 45 with multiple sclerosis. Each CDR3 is given without its conserved first and last residue.

J	V	CDR3
TRBJ1-6	TRBV7-2	ASSLRPAGSPLH
TRBJ2-1	TRBV5-1	ASSEYRVDEQF
TRBJ2-1	TRBV4-1	ASSHAQGAGEQF
TRBJ1-1	TRBV20-1	SARVTEENTEAF
TRBJ1-1	TRBV5-1	ASSVGGGGTEAF
TRBJ1-4	TRBV14	ASSQEPGRQGDNVF
TRBJ2-7	TRBV20-1	SARRASGHSYEQY
TRBJ2-1	TRBV15	ATMSGTSGYNEQF
TRBJ1-5	TRBV7-6	ASSLVDGGLQPQN
TRBJ2-3	TRBV28	ASSFRDRGTDTQY
TRBJ1-2	TRBV6-2/TRBV6-3	ASTPTGFGYT
TRBJ2-7	TRBV10-1	ASSGSGRAMNEQY
TRBJ2-7	TRBV12-3/TRBV12-4	ASSFQGGGEQY
TRBJ2-3	TRBV5-5	ASSLRRGSADTQY
TRBJ1-2	TRBV28	ASSFGGEGGYT
TRBJ2-1	TRBV15	ATKEGPTNVGYNEQF
TRBJ2-2	TRBV12-3/TRBV12-4	ASSSQGLFTGELF
TRBJ2-5	TRBV12-3/TRBV12-4	ASSQMGQLETQY
TRBJ1-6	TRBV10-3	AISEDGRSPLN
TRBJ2-7	TRBV20-1	SARSITMDGPYEQY
TRBJ1-1	TRBV10-3	AISDPTGGYTEAF
TRBJ1-4	TRBV5-1	ASSNSGQTTNEKLF
TRBJ2-1	TRBV7-3	ASSLRGGTRGNEQF
TRBJ2-1	TRBV7-8	ASSAGTPGGEQF
TRBJ1-1	TRBV12-3/TRBV12-4	ASSTKVYEAF
TRBJ1-5	TRBV6-6	ASSYVGQSNQPQH
TRBJ2-1	TRBV20-1	SARDDSSGRVPMDEQF
TRBJ2-5	TRBV12-3/TRBV12-4	ASSLGAEQETQY
TRBJ2-1	TRBV12-3/TRBV12-4	ASSSGQGSFNEQF
TRBJ1-1	TRBV5-1	ASSLGPRNTEAF
TRBJ2-1	TRBV7-2	ASSPRGSGGLNNEQF
TRBJ2-7	TRBV6-5	ASSYRTVLPYEQY
TRBJ2-7	TRBV6-2/TRBV6-3	ASRSGGSTYEQY
TRBJ1-2	TRBV28	ASSLGQMYGYT
TRBJ1-1	TRBV3-1	ASSQFGTEAF
TRBJ1-2	TRBV5-1	ASRAGTGAYGYT
TRBJ1-4	TRBV3-1	ASSQETGGKNEKLF
TRBJ2-3	TRBV7-9	ASSLDPSRDTQY
TRBJ1-6	TRBV5-1	ASSWGTEALN
TRBJ2-7	TRBV20-1	SARRGLVEGEQY
TRBJ2-4	TRBV20-1	SARPPDRGPEDIQY
TRBJ1-2	TRBV12-3/TRBV12-4	ASSFGDYGYT
TRBJ2-7	TRBV2	ASSEARSQANYEQY
TRBJ1-1	TRBV27	ASSLSPGVNTEAF
TRBJ1-6	TRBV20-1	SARERQDNSPLN
TRBJ1-5	TRBV5-5	ASSRDINQPQH
TRBJ1-1	TRBV5-1	ASSLEQGDSEAF
TRBJ1-2	TRBV5-1	ASNQGASYGYT
TRBJ1-5	TRBV24-1	AATSGLRGNQPQH
TRBJ1-5	TRBV12-3/TRBV12-4	ASSFLSPNQPQN
TRBJ2-7	TRBV7-8	ASRSGLAVSYEQY